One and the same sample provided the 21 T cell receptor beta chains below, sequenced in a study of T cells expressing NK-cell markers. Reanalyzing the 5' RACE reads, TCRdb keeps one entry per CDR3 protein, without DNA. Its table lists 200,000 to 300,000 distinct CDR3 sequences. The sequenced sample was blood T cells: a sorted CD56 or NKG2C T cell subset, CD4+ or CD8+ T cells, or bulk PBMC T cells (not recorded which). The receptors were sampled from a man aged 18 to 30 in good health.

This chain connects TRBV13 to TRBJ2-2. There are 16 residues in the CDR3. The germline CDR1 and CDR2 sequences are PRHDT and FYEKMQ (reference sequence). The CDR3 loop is CASSLIPTSEYGELFF.

This CDR3 reads CSATKRVETQYF. The V and J genes are TRBV20-1 and TRBJ2-5; TCRdb calls TRBD2, which cannot be checked without DNA. The CDR3 has 12 amino acids. CDR1 DFQATT and CDR2 SNEGSKA come from the germline V gene (reference sequence).

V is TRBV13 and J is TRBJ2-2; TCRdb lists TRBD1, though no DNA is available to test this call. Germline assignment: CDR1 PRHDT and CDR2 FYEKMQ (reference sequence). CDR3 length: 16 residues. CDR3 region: CASSLRDSRFTGELFF.

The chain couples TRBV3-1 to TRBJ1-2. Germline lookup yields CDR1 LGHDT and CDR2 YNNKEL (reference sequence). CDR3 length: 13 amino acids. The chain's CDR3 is CASSQDLSSGYTF.

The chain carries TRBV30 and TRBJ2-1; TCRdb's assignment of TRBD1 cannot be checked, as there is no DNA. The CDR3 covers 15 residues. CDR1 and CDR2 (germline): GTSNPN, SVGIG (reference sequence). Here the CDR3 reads CAWSRGQGSYNEQFF.

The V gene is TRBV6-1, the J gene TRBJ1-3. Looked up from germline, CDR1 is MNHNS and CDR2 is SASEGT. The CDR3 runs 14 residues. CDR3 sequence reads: CASSSRGAGNTIYF.

The CDR3: CASSFKRGRTNQPQHF. The chain joins TRBV5-6 to TRBJ1-5; TCRdb selects TRBD1, and the lack of DNA leaves this call unchecked. From germline, CDR1 is SGHDT and CDR2 YYEEEE. This CDR3 contains 16 residues. Variable domain in full (rest from reference TRBV5-6 and TRBJ1-5): DAGVTQSPTHLIKTRGQQVTLRCSPKSGHDTVSWYQQALGQGPQFIFQYYEEEERQRGNFPDRFSGHQFPNYSSELNVNALLLGDSALYLCASSFKRGRTNQPQHFGDGTRLSIL.

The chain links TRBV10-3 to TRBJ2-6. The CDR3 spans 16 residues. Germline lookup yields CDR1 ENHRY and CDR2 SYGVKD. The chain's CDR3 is CAISESRNSGANVLTF.

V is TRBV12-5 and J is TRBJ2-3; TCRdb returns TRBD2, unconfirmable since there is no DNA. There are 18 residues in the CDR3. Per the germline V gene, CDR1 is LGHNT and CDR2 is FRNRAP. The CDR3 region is CASGLVPIAGAVSDTQYF.

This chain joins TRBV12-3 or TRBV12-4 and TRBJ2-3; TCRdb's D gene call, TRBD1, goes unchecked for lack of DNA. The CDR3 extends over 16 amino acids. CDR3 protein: CASSLGTGERTDTQYF.

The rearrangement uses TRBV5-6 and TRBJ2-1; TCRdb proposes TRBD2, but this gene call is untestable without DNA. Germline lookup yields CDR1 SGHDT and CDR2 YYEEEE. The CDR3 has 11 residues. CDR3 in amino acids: CASSLEGMQFF.

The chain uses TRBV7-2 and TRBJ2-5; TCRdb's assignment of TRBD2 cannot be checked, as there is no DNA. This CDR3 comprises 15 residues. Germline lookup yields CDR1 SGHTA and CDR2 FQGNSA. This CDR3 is CASSRISSERETQYF.

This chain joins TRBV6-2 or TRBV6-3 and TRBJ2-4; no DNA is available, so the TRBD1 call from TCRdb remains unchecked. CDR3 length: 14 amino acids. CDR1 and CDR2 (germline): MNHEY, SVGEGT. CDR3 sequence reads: CASSYADRADIQYF.

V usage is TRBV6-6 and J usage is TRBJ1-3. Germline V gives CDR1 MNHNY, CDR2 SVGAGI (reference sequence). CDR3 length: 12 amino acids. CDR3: CATRESGNTIYF.

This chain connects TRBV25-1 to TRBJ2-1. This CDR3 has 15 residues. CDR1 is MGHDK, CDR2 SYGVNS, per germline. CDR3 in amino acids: CASRSRVSSYNEQFF.

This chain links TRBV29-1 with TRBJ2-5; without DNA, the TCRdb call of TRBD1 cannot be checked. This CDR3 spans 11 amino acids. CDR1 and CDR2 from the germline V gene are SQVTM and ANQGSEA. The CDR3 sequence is CSGGSLETQYF.

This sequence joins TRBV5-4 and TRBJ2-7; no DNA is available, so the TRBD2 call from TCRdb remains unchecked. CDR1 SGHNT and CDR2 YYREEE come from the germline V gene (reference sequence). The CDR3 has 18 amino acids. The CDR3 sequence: CASTHRGVAGVGSYEQYF.

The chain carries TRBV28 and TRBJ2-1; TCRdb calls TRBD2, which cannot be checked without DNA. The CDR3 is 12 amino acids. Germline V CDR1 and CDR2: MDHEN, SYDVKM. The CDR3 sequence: CASRLAGGEQFF.

The CDR3 region is CASSPTLRIHKLFF. This chain links TRBV12-3 or TRBV12-4 with TRBJ1-4. The CDR3 totals 14 residues.

The CDR3 reads CASTGMTYEQYF. The chain has TRBV6-1 and TRBJ2-7; TCRdb proposes TRBD1, but this gene call is untestable without DNA. The CDR3 extends over 12 amino acids. Germline V lookup: CDR1 MNHNS, CDR2 SASEGT.

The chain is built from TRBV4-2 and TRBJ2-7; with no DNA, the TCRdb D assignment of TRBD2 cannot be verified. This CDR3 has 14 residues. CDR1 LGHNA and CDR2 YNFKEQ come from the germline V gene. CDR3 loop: CASSQDRATREQYF.